A single TCR beta chain is shown here with its context. Per the original methods: Amplification of reference gene primers provided the estimated nucleated cell counts. Sequenced by immunoSEQ multiplex PCR; TCRdb stores in-frame clones only, minus some. Clonal size and the V and J genes are those of that table, whereas D and trimming came from the DNA. This repertoire shows 100,000 to 110,000 clones, roughly 85% found once; its top ten account for 9% to 13%. These data belong to a study of blood T cell repertoires in COVID-19. Study in general: The United States, Italy and Spain provided the acute and convalescent COVID-19 samples. In each case, the material was cDNA or gDNA derived from T cells, B-cell-depleted T cells, or PBMCs.

The sample taken for sequencing was peripheral blood. The TCR sequence derives from a woman between 70 and 85 years old with acute or convalescent COVID-19.

The CDR3 is CASSSSGGPTEAFF. The CDR3 DNA reads as TGTGCCAGCAGCTCCTCGGGAGGCCCCACTGAAGCTTTCTTT. The chain carries TRBV9 and TRBJ1-1; D is undetermined. The germline gives CDR1 SGDLS, CDR2 YYNGEE. Trimming left V 4 bases short and J 4 bases short, with 14 bases between. This CDR3 has 14 residues.